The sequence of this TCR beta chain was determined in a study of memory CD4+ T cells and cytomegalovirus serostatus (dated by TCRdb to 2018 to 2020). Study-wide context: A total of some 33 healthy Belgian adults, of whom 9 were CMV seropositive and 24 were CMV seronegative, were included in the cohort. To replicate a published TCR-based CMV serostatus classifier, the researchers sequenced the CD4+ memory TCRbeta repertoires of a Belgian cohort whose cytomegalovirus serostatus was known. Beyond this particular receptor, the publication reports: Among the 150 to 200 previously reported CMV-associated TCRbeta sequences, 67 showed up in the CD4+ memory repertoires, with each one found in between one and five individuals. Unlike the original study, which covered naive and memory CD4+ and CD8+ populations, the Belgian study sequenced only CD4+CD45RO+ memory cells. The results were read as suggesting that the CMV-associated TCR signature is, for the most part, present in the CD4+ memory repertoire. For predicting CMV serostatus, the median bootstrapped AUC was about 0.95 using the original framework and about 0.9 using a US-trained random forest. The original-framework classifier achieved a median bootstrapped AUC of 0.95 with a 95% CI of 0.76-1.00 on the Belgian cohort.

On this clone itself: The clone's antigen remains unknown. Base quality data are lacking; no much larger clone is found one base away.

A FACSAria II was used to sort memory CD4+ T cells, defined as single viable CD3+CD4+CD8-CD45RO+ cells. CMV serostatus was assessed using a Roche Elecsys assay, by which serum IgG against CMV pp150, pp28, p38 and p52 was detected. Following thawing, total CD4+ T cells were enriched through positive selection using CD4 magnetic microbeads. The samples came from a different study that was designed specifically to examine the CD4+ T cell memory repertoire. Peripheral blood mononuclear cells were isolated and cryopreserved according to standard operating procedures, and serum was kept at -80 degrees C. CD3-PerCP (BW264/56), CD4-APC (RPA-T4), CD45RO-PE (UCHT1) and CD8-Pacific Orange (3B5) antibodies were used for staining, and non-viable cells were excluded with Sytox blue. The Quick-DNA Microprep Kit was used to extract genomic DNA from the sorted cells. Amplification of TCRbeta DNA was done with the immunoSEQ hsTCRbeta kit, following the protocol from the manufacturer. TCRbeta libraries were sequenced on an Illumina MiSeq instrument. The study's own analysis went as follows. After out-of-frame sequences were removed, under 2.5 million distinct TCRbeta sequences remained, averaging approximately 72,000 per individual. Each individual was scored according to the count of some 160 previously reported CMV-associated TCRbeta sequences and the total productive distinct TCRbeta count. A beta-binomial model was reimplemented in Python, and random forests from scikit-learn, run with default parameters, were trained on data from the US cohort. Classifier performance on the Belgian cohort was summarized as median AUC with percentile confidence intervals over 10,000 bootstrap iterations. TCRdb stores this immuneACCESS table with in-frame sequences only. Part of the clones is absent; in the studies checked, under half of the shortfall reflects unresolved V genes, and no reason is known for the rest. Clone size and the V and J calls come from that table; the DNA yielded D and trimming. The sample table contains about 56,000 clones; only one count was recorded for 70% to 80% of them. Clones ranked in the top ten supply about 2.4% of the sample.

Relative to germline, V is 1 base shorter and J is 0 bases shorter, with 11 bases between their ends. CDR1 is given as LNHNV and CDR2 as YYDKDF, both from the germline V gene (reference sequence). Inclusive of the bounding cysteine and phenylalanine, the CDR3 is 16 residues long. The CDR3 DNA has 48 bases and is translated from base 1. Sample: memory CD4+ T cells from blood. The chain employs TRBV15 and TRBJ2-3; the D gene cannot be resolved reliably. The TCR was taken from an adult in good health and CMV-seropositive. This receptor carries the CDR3 CATSRAAASSTDTQYF. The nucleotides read TGTGCCACCAGCAGAGCGGCGGCGTCTAGCACAGATACGCAGTATTTT.